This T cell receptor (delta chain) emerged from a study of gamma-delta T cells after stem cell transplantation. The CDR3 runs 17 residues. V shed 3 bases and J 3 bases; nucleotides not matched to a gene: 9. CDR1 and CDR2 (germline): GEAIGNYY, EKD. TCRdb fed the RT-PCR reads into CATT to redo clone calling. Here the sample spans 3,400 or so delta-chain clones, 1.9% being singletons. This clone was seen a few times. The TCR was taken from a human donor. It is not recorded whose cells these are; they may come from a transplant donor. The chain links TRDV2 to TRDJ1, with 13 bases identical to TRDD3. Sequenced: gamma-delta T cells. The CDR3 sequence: CACDPVLGDTGADKLIF. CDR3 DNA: TGTGCCTGTGACCCCGTACTGGGGGATACGGGCGCCGATAAACTCATCTTT.